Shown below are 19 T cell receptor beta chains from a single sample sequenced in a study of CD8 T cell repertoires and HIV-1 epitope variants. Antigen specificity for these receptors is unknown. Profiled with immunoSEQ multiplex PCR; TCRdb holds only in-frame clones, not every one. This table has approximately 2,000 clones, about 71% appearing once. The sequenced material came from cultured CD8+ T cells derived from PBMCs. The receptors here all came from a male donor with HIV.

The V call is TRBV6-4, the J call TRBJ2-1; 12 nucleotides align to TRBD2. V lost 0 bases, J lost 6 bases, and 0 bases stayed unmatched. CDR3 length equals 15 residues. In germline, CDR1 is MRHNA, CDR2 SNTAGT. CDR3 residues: CASSDSTSGSNEQFF. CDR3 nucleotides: TGTGCCAGCAGTGACTCGACTAGCGGGAGCAATGAGCAGTTCTTC.

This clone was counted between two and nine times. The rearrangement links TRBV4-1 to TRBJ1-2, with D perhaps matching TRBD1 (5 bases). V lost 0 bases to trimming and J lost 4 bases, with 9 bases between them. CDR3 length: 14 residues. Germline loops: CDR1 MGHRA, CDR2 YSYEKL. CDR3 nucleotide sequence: TGCGCCAGCAGCCAAGATAAGGGGAGCTATGGCTACACCTTC. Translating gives CASSQDKGSYGYTF.

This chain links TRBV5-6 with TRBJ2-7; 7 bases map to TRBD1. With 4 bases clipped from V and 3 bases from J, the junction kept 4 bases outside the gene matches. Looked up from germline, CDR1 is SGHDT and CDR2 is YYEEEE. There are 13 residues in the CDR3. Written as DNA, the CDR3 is TGTGCCAGCAGCCAGGGACAGCTCTACGAGCAGTACTTC. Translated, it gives CASSQGQLYEQYF.

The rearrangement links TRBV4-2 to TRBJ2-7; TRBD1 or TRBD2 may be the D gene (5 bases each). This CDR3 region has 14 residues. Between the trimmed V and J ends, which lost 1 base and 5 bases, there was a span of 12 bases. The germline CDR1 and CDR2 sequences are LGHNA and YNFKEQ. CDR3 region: CASSQGQLADEQYF. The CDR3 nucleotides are TGTGCCAGCAGCCAAGGACAGCTAGCAGACGAGCAGTACTTC.

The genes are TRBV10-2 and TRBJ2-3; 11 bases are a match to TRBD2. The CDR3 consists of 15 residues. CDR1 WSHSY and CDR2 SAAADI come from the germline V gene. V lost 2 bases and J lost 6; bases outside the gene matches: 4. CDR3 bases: TGCGCCAGCAGTGAGATAGGACTAGCGGGCGATACGCAGTATTTT. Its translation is CASSEIGLAGDTQYF.

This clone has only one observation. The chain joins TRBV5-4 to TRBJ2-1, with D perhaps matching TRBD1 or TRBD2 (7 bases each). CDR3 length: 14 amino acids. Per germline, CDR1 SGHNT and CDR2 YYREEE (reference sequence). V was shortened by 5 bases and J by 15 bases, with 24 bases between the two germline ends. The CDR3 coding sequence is TGTGCCAGCAGAGGGACAGCTAGCGGTCTACCCCCGTTCTTC. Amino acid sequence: CASRGTASGLPPFF.

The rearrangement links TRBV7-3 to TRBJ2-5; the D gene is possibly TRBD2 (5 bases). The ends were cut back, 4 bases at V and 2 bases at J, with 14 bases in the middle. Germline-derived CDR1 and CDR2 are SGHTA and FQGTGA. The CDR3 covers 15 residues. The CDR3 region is CASSSAGIDQETQYF. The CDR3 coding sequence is TGTGCCAGCAGCTCCGCCGGGATAGATCAAGAGACCCAGTACTTC.

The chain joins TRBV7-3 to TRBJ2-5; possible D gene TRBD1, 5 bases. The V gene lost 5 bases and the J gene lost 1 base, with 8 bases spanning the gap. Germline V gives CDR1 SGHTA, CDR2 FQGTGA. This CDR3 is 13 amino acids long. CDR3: CASSQDSQETQYF. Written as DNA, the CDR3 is TGTGCCAGCAGCCAAGACAGCCAAGAGACCCAGTACTTC.

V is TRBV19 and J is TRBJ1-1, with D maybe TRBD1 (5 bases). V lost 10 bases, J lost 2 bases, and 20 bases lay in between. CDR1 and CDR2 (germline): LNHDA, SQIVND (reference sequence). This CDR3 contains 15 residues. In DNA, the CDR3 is TGTGCCACCAAACCCTTACCAGGGTCCAACACTGAAGCTTTCTTT. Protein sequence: CATKPLPGSNTEAFF.

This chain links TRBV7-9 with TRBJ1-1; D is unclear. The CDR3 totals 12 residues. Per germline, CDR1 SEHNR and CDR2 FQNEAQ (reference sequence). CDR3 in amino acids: CVGQFMNTEAFF. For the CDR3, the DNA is TGTGTAGGGCAGTTCATGAACACTGAAGCTTTCTTT.

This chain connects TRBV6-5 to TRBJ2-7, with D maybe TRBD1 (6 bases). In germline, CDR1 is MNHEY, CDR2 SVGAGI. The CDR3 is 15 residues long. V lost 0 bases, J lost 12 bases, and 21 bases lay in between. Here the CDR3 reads CASSYSRDTSLGLYF. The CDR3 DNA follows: TGTGCCAGCAGTTACTCGAGGGACACCAGTCTCGGGCTGTACTTC.

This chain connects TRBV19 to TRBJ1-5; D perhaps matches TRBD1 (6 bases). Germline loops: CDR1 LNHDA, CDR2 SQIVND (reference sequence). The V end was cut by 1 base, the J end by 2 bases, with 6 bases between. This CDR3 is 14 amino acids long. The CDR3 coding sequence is TGTGCCAGTAGTATAGCAGGGGGCAATCAGCCCCAGCATTTT. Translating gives CASSIAGGNQPQHF.

The CDR3 spells CASSLAYLDRDNTGELFF. CDR3 nucleotide sequence: TGTGCCAGCAGCTTAGCCTACCTGGACAGGGATAACACCGGGGAGCTGTTTTTT. V is TRBV11-3 and J is TRBJ2-2; 8 bases agree with TRBD1. From germline, CDR1 is SGHNT and CDR2 YENEEA. With V trimmed by 1 base and J by 2 bases, 9 bases remained unmatched. The CDR3 is made up of 18 amino acids.

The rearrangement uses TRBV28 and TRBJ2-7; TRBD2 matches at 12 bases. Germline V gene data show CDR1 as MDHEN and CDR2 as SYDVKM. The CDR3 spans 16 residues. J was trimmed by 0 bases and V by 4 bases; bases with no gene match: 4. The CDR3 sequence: CASSSLAGGLSYEQYF. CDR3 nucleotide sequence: TGTGCCAGCAGTTCCCTAGCGGGAGGGCTCTCCTACGAGCAGTACTTC.

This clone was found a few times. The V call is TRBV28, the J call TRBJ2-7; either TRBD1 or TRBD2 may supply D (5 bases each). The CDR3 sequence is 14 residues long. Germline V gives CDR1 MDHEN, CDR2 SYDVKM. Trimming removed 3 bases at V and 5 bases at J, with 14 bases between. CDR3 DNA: TGTGCCAGCAGTTTCGTATCAGGGACCGACGAGCAGTACTTC. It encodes CASSFVSGTDEQYF.

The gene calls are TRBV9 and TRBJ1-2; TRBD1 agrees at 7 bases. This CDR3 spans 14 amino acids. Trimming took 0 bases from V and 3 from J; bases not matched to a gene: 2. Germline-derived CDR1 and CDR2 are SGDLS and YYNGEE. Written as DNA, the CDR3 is TGTGCCAGCAGCGTAGGAACAGGGGACTATGGCTACACCTTC. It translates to CASSVGTGDYGYTF.

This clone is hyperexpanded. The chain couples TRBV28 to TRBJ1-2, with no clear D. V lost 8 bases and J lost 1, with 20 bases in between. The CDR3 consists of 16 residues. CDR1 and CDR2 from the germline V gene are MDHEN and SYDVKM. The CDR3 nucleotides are TGTGCCAGCGGCTTATATCCCTTGGACCTTAACTATGGCTACACCTTC. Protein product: CASGLYPLDLNYGYTF.

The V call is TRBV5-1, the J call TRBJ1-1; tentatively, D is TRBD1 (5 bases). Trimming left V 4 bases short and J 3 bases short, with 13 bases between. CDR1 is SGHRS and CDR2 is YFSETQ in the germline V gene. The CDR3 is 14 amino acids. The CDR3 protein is CASSPGQGDTEAFF. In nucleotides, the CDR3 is TGCGCCAGCAGCCCCGGGCAGGGTGACACTGAAGCTTTCTTT.

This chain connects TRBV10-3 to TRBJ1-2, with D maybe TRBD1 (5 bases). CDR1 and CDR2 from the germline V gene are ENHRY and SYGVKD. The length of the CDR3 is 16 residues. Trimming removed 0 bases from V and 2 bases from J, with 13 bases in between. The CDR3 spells CAISESTGRRNYGYTF. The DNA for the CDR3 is TGTGCCATCAGTGAGTCGACGGGACGGAGAAACTATGGCTACACCTTC.